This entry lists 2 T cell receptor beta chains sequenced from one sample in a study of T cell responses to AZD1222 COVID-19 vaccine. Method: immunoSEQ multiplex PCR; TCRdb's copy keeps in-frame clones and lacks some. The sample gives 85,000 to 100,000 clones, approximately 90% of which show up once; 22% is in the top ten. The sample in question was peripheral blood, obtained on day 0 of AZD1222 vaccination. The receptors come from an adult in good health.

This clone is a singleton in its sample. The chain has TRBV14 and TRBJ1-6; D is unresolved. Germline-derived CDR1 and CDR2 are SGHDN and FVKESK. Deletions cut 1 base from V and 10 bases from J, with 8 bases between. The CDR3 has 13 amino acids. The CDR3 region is CASSQVGRSPLHF. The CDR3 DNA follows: TGTGCCAGCAGCCAAGTGGGCCGGTCACCCCTCCACTTT.

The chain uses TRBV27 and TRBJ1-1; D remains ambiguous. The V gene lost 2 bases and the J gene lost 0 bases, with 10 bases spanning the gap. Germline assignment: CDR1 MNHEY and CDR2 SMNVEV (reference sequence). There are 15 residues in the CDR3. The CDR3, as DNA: TGTGCCAGCAGTTTAAGCCCCAGGCTGAACACTGAAGCTTTCTTT. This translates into CASSLSPRLNTEAFF.